A single sample gave rise to the 10 T cell receptor beta chains below, sequenced in a study of cytomegalovirus exposure and HLA in healthy donors. PCR primers comprised 60 Vbeta and 13 Jbeta primers. Produced via immunoSEQ multiplex PCR; TCRdb's table is partial and in-frame only. The table has some 170,000 clones, approximately 80% seen once. The specimen sequenced was PBMCs. The receptors come from a man aged 18 to 29 in good health and CMV-seropositive.

This rearrangement joins TRBV9 to TRBJ2-7; TRBD1 is a possible D gene (5 bases). V lost 4 bases to trimming and J lost 4 bases, with 12 bases between them. Germline CDR1 is SGDLS and CDR2 is YYNGEE. This CDR3 is built from 13 residues. The CDR3: CASSRGQSYEQYF. CDR3 nucleotides: TGTGCCAGCAGCCGAGGACAATCATACGAGCAGTACTTC.

This sequence joins TRBV11-2 and TRBJ2-1; 12 bases are shared with TRBD1. The trim removed 6 bases at V and 8 bases at J, leaving 14 bases unmatched. Germline assignment: CDR1 SGHAT and CDR2 FQNNGV. The CDR3 runs to 17 residues. The CDR3 region has the DNA TGTGCCAGCAGGCGACCGGGACAGGGGGCGTCGAGGGATGAGCAGTTCTTC. This gives the protein CASRRPGQGASRDEQFF.

The chain is built from TRBV27 and TRBJ1-1; D gene unclear. Germline V lookup: CDR1 MNHEY, CDR2 SMNVEV (reference sequence). This CDR3 region has 14 residues. V was cut by 6 bases and J by 3 bases, with 14 bases left in between. CDR3 DNA: TGTGCCAGCAGCCTCCGCGGGGAGGACACTGAAGCTTTCTTT. Translation: CASSLRGEDTEAFF.

The chain is built from TRBV11-2 and TRBJ2-1, with 7 bases that match TRBD1. J was trimmed by 5 bases and V by 0 bases; bases with no gene match: 4. The length of the CDR3 is 15 residues. CDR1 is SGHAT, CDR2 FQNNGV, per germline. The CDR3 here is CASSLEPGGHNEQFF. The CDR3 region has the DNA TGTGCCAGCAGCTTAGAACCAGGGGGTCACAATGAGCAGTTCTTC.

The genes are TRBV30 and TRBJ2-5; D possibly corresponds to TRBD1 (6 bases). Germline V gene lookup returns CDR1 GTSNPN and CDR2 SVGIG (reference sequence). This CDR3 region has 14 residues. Trimming removed 0 bases from V and 7 bases from J, with 15 bases in between. The CDR3 nucleotides read TGTGCCTGGAGTGTAGGGGGAGCGATGGGGACCCAGTACTTC. Protein sequence: CAWSVGGAMGTQYF.

The chain couples TRBV19 to TRBJ1-1; TRBD1 matches 9 bases. Unmatched junction bases numbered 5, after V lost 8 bases and J lost 1 base. Germline CDR1 and CDR2: LNHDA and SQIVND (reference sequence). The CDR3 has 14 residues. The chain's CDR3 is CASPGTGPNTEAFF. In DNA, the CDR3 is TGTGCCAGTCCCGGGACAGGGCCGAACACTGAAGCTTTCTTT.

The V call is TRBV10-3, the J call TRBJ2-1; a weak D match, TRBD1 (5 bases). CDR3 length equals 16 residues. Trimming took 0 bases from V and 6 from J, leaving 15 bases between them. The germline CDR1 and CDR2 sequences are ENHRY and SYGVKD. The CDR3 reads CAISESRQGRSNEQFF. The CDR3 region has the DNA TGTGCCATCAGTGAGTCGAGGCAGGGCCGATCCAATGAGCAGTTCTTC.

The V call is TRBV14, the J call TRBJ2-7, with 7 positions matching TRBD1. V was clipped by 5 bases and J by 0 bases; unmatched bases: 4. The CDR3 is 14 residues long. Germline V CDR1 and CDR2: SGHDN, FVKESK. Here the CDR3 DNA reads TGTGCCAGCAGCACCCGGGACAGCTCCTACGAGCAGTACTTC. Amino acid sequence: CASSTRDSSYEQYF.

V usage is TRBV19 and J usage is TRBJ2-2; D remains unclear. CDR1 and CDR2 from the germline V gene are LNHDA and SQIVND (reference sequence). V was cut by 6 bases and J by 8 bases, with 10 bases left in between. CDR3 length equals 12 residues. The CDR3 protein is CASRSVRGELFF. CDR3 sequence (DNA): TGTGCCAGTAGAAGTGTTAGAGGGGAGCTGTTTTTT.

The CDR3 is CASRTPGQQDYGYTF. CDR3 coding DNA: TGTGCCAGCCGTACCCCAGGACAGCAAGACTATGGCTACACCTTC. V usage is TRBV7-9 and J usage is TRBJ1-2; possibly TRBD1 for D (6 bases). The germline CDR1 and CDR2 sequences are SEHNR and FQNEAQ (reference sequence). This CDR3 is 15 amino acids long. V was clipped by 8 bases and J by 3 bases, with 19 bases between them. Variable domain in full (rest from reference TRBV7-9 and TRBJ1-2): DTGVSQNPRHKITKRGQNVTFRCDPISEHNRLYWYRQTLGQGPEFLTYFQNEAQLEKSRLLSDRFSAERPKGSFSTLEIQRTEQGDSAMYLCASRTPGQQDYGYTFGSGTRLTVV.